This TCR beta chain was sequenced for a study of blood T cell repertoires in COVID-19. Study-level information: Specimens from acute and convalescent COVID-19 originated in the United States, Italy and Spain.

Methods used by the authors: It was from reference gene primer amplification that nucleated cell counts were estimated. Some clones are missing from TCRdb's copy, which holds only in-frame ones; the method was immunoSEQ multiplex PCR. Clone size and V and J calls were adopted from that table, with D and trimming inferred from the DNA. The table lists 100,000 or so clones, roughly four fifths of them singletons. A note on this clone: This specimen includes other DNA sequences encoding the same CDR3.

Germline trimming cut 6 bases from V and 7 bases from J; bases unmatched to any gene: 11. Germline CDR1 reads MDHEN; CDR2 reads SYDVKM. The CDR3 has 16 residues. The TCR originated in a woman in her 70s with acute or convalescent COVID-19. The rearrangement links TRBV28 to TRBJ1-4; 10 positions match TRBD1. The specimen was peripheral blood. In nucleotides, the CDR3 is TGTGCCAGCAGCCCCGCTCTAGGGACAGGGGTTGAAAAACTGTTTTTT. This gives the protein CASSPALGTGVEKLFF.